Following are 16 T cell receptor beta chains from one sample sequenced in a study of blood T cell repertoires in COVID-19 (dated by TCRdb to between 2020 and 2021). The receptor library was made with the immunoSEQ multiplex PCR assay. TCRdb carries this immuneACCESS record with in-frame sequences only. Its versions omit some clonotypes, under half of them owing to an unresolved V gene in the studies checked, with the rest unexplained. Counted in this sample were more than 300,000 clones; just over 85% of them appeared once. Jointly, the top ten make up over 3.5% of the sample. Specimen: PBMCs or T cells enriched from blood (not recorded which). These TCRs come from a man between 25 and 39 years old who had recovered from COVID-19.

The rearrangement joins TRBV5-1 to TRBJ2-3; possibly TRBD1 for D (6 bases). Per germline, CDR1 SGHRS and CDR2 YFSETQ. V lost 4 bases and J 1 base, leaving 19 bases between the germline ends. This CDR3 has 17 residues. CDR3 sequence: CASSGYLTGSGTDTQYF. Written as DNA, the CDR3 is TGCGCCAGCAGCGGTTATCTAACAGGGAGCGGCACAGATACGCAGTATTTT.

This clone was seen only a few times. The chain combines TRBV9 with TRBJ2-2, with D tentatively TRBD1 (5 bases). The CDR3 sequence is 16 residues long. The V and J ends lost 4 bases and 3 bases respectively, with 16 bases between them. Germline V gene sequence: CDR1 SGDLS, CDR2 YYNGEE. The CDR3 DNA follows: TGTGCCAGCAGCCCCCGGACAAATACTTACACCGGGGAGCTGTTTTTT. It is translated as CASSPRTNTYTGELFF.

The V and J genes are TRBV3-1 (or the pseudogene TRBV3-2) and TRBJ2-2; 12 bases agree with TRBD2. Germline loops: CDR1 LGHDT, CDR2 YNNKEL (reference sequence). J gave up 0 bases and V 0 bases, and 8 bases lay outside the gene matches. The CDR3 runs to 20 residues. The CDR3 here is CASSQDDTSGGFANTGELFF. The CDR3 DNA sequence: TGTGCCAGCAGCCAAGATGACACTAGCGGGGGGTTCGCGAACACCGGGGAGCTGTTTTTT.

The CDR3 DNA sequence: TGTGCCATCAGTGGCTTGAGGGCGGCAGCATTATACGAGCAGTACTTC. Translating gives CAISGLRAAALYEQYF. V gene TRBV10-3 combines with J gene TRBJ2-7; weak D call: TRBD2 (5 bases). Trimming took 4 bases from V and 4 from J, leaving 20 bases between them. CDR1 is ENHRY, CDR2 SYGVKD, per germline. The CDR3 totals 16 residues.

V is TRBV19 and J is TRBJ2-2; D may be TRBD1 (6 bases). The CDR3 is 13 amino acids. CDR1 is LNHDA, CDR2 SQIVND, per germline (reference sequence). With 10 bases removed from V and 1 base from J, the gap between germline ends came to 10 bases. The CDR3 nucleotides are TGTGCCATCACGGACAGGAACACCGGGGAGCTGTTTTTT. Its protein product is CAITDRNTGELFF.

The CDR3 coding sequence is TGCGCCAGCAGCCAAGACCCCGTCAGCTCTGGAAACACCATATATTTT. This codes for CASSQDPVSSGNTIYF. This chain joins TRBV4-1 and TRBJ1-3; no clear D. In germline, CDR1 is MGHRA, CDR2 YSYEKL. The ends were cut back, 0 bases at V and 0 bases at J, with 9 bases in the middle. This CDR3 has 16 amino acids.

The V call is TRBV6-1, the J call TRBJ1-2; 7 nucleotides line up with TRBD1. Germline lookup yields CDR1 MNHNS and CDR2 SASEGT. With V trimmed by 2 bases and J by 4 bases, 4 bases remained unmatched. This CDR3 spans 14 amino acids. CDR3 sequence reads: CASSEPDRVYGYTF. CDR3 bases: TGTGCCAGCAGTGAACCCGACAGGGTCTATGGCTACACCTTC.

This clone was seen a handful of times. In nucleotides, the CDR3 is TGTGCCAGCAGCTACCGAGCGGGCCCCTACGAGCAGTACTTC. Translated: CASSYRAGPYEQYF. This rearrangement joins TRBV3-1 (or the pseudogene TRBV3-2) to TRBJ2-7; tentative D call: TRBD2 (6 bases). V gave up 5 bases and J gave up 2 bases, with 13 bases separating them. Germline V lookup: CDR1 LGHDT, CDR2 YNNKEL (reference sequence). CDR3 length: 14 residues.

The rearrangement links TRBV3-1 (or the pseudogene TRBV3-2) to TRBJ2-6, with D possibly being TRBD2 (5 bases). The ends were cut back, 0 bases at V and 1 base at J, with 13 bases in the middle. The length of the CDR3 is 18 residues. Per the germline V gene, CDR1 is LGHDT and CDR2 is YNNKEL (reference sequence). CDR3 bases: TGTGCCAGCAGCCAAGAGAGGTTCGGGGTTTCTGGGGCCAACGTCCTGACTTTC. Its protein is CASSQERFGVSGANVLTF.

The chain joins TRBV7-2 to TRBJ2-3; 11 nucleotides align to TRBD2. Germline V gives CDR1 SGHTA, CDR2 FQGNSA. V was pared by 1 base and J by 3 bases, with 3 bases of the junction left unmatched. CDR3 size: 16 residues. The CDR3: CASSLVVAGGTDTQYF. CDR3 in DNA: TGTGCCAGCAGCTTAGTGGTAGCGGGAGGGACAGATACGCAGTATTTT.

CDR3 coding DNA: TGTGCCAGTAGTATAGATAGGACAGGTCTATCGGGGCAGCCCCAGCATTTT. It is translated as CASSIDRTGLSGQPQHF. The chain uses TRBV19 and TRBJ1-5; TRBD1 matches at 7 bases. CDR1 LNHDA and CDR2 SQIVND come from the germline V gene (reference sequence). The V gene end was trimmed by 0 bases and the J gene end by 7 bases; junction bases not matched to a gene: 12. The CDR3 runs to 17 residues.

The chain employs TRBV5-4 and TRBJ2-6; the D is unclear. The CDR3 has 14 residues. Trimming left V 5 bases short and J 2 bases short, with 8 bases between. The V gene's germline CDR1 is SGHNT and CDR2 YYREEE (reference sequence). The CDR3 DNA follows: TGTGCCAGCAGAGAGAGAACTGGGGCCAACGTCCTGACTTTC. Its translation is CASRERTGANVLTF.

V is TRBV15 and J is TRBJ1-1; 7 nucleotides align to TRBD1. CDR1 LNHNV and CDR2 YYDKDF come from the germline V gene (reference sequence). V was pared by 0 bases and J by 7 bases, with 11 bases of the junction left unmatched. The CDR3 covers 16 residues. The DNA for the CDR3 is TGTGCCACCAGCAGAGAAAAGGGGGCGGGCGGGGTTGAAGCTTTCTTT. Encoded protein: CATSREKGAGGVEAFF.

V usage is TRBV18 and J usage is TRBJ2-7; 9 bases are shared with TRBD1. Unmatched junction bases numbered 2, after V lost 2 bases and J lost 0 bases. The length of the CDR3 is 15 residues. From germline, CDR1 is KGHSH and CDR2 LQKENI. In nucleotides, the CDR3 is TGTGCCAGCTCACCATTGGGACAGGGCTCCTACGAGCAGTACTTC. Residues: CASSPLGQGSYEQYF. Supplemented by reference TRBV18 and TRBJ2-7, the full variable domain reads NAGVMQNPRHLVRRRGQEARLRCSPMKGHSHVYWYRQLPEEGLKFMVYLQKENIIDESGMPKERFSAEFPKEGPSILRIQQVVRGDSAAYFCASSPLGQGSYEQYFGPGTRLTVT.

The gene calls are TRBV7-2 and TRBJ2-1; TRBD2 might be the D (5 bases). This CDR3 is built from 16 residues. V was cut by 3 bases and J by 0 bases, with 12 bases left in between. CDR1 and CDR2 from the germline V gene are SGHTA and FQGNSA. The CDR3 DNA is TGTGCCAGCAGCTTGAGGGCGGTAAGCTCCTACAATGAGCAGTTCTTC. This codes for CASSLRAVSSYNEQFF. Using reference TRBV7-2 and TRBJ2-1 for the parts outside the CDR3, the full variable domain is GAGVSQSPSNKVTEKGKDVELRCDPISGHTALYWYRQSLGQGLEFLIYFQGNSAPDKSGLPSDRFSAERTGGSVSTLTIQRTQQEDSAVYLCASSLRAVSSYNEQFFGPGTRLTVL.

V gene TRBV27 combines with J gene TRBJ1-4; D gene unclear. The CDR3 totals 14 residues. From germline, CDR1 is MNHEY and CDR2 SMNVEV (reference sequence). The V end lost 2 bases, the J end lost 0 bases, and 4 bases lay between the germline ends. In DNA form, the CDR3 reads TGTGCCAGCAGTTTAGCGTCAACTAATGAAAAACTGTTTTTT. Residues: CASSLASTNEKLFF. Supplemented by reference TRBV27 and TRBJ1-4, the full variable domain reads EAQVTQNPRYLITVTGKKLTVTCSQNMNHEYMSWYRQDPGLGLRQIYYSMNVEVTDKGDVPEGYKVSRKEKRNFPLILESPSPNQTSLYFCASSLASTNEKLFFGSGTQLSVL.